These 20 T cell receptor beta chains came from one sample sequenced in a study of blood T cell repertoires in COVID-19. Sequencing used immunoSEQ multiplex PCR; TCRdb keeps in-frame clones, though not all of them. The sample carries approximately 230,000 clones, 82% recorded once. The source material was peripheral blood. The receptor source for this set is a woman of 80 years or more with active or convalescent COVID-19.

This chain links TRBV9 with TRBJ2-1; 7 nucleotides line up with TRBD2. CDR3 length equals 16 residues. Germline values: CDR1 SGDLS, CDR2 YYNGEE. J gave up 6 bases and V 4 bases, and 13 bases lay outside the gene matches. The CDR3 loop reads CASSYDFGGSFNEQFF. The CDR3 bases are TGTGCCAGCAGCTACGATTTTGGCGGGAGTTTCAATGAGCAGTTCTTC.

The chain links TRBV7-9 to TRBJ2-5, with TRBD1 matching 8 bases. This CDR3 is 15 amino acids long. CDR1 and CDR2 (germline): SEHNR, FQNEAQ (reference sequence). J gave up 2 bases and V 5 bases, and 7 bases lay outside the gene matches. The DNA of the CDR3 is TGTGCCAGCAGCGTACGGACAGGGACACAAGAGACCCAGTACTTC. Its translation: CASSVRTGTQETQYF.

CDR3 amino acids: CASSQRTGGYGYTF. For the CDR3, the DNA is TGTGCCAGCAGCCAGAGGACAGGGGGCTATGGCTACACCTTC. This chain links TRBV6-5 with TRBJ1-2; 10 nucleotides align to TRBD1. After removal of 6 bases from V and 4 bases from J, the junction contained 5 bases not matched to a gene. CDR3 length: 14 residues. CDR1 is MNHEY, CDR2 SVGAGI, per germline.

This CDR3 reads CASTDRNSPLHF. The DNA for the CDR3 is TGTGCCAGCACAGACAGAAATTCACCCCTCCACTTT. The chain carries TRBV6-5 and TRBJ1-6, with D tentatively TRBD1 (5 bases). Trimming left V 7 bases short and J 7 bases short, with 8 bases between. The CDR3 covers 12 residues. Germline-derived CDR1 and CDR2 are MNHEY and SVGAGI.

This clone was seen once. The gene calls are TRBV10-2 and TRBJ2-1; D gene ambiguous. CDR1 and CDR2 (germline): WSHSY, SAAADI. The CDR3 has 12 residues. V was cut by 6 bases and J by 3 bases, with 6 bases left in between. This CDR3 is CASRQYYNEQFF. CDR3 sequence (DNA): TGCGCCAGCAGACAGTACTACAATGAGCAGTTCTTC.

The gene calls are TRBV5-1 and TRBJ2-4; 11 nucleotides align to TRBD1. The V segment lost 4 bases and the J segment 8 bases; nucleotides outside the gene matches: 5. Germline CDR1 reads SGHRS; CDR2 reads YFSETQ. The CDR3 loop spans 14 amino acids. CDR3 in amino acids: CASSPGTGGDIQYF. CDR3 in DNA: TGCGCCAGCAGCCCCGGGACAGGGGGTGACATTCAGTACTTC.

This chain connects TRBV28 to TRBJ2-3, with 9 bases matching TRBD1. The CDR3 loop spans 17 amino acids. The ends lost 7 bases at V and 2 bases at J; junction bases unmatched: 13. CDR1 is MDHEN and CDR2 is SYDVKM in the germline V gene. CDR3 DNA sequence: TGTGCCAGCACTAAATTATGGGGACAGGGCTTCACAGATACGCAGTATTTT. The encoded protein is CASTKLWGQGFTDTQYF.

The CDR3 region has the DNA TGTGCCAGCTCACCAATCGGGGGGCCGGGGAACACTGAAGCTTTCTTT. Protein product: CASSPIGGPGNTEAFF. V usage is TRBV18 and J usage is TRBJ1-1, with TRBD1 as a possible D gene (6 bases). There are 16 residues in the CDR3. Trimming took off 2 bases at V and 1 base at J, with 14 bases between the two ends. Germline V gene lookup returns CDR1 KGHSH and CDR2 LQKENI.

This clone appeared a few times. This chain joins TRBV2 and TRBJ2-1, with 9 bases identical to TRBD1. Looked up from germline, CDR1 is SNHLY and CDR2 is FYNNEI. Germline trimming cut 6 bases from V and 0 bases from J; bases unmatched to any gene: 6. This CDR3 comprises 16 residues. CDR3 in DNA: TGTGCCAGCAGGGGGCGACAGGGGGGCTCCTACAATGAGCAGTTCTTC. Residues: CASRGRQGGSYNEQFF.

The V and J genes are TRBV27 and TRBJ1-4, with D possibly TRBD1 on 6 matching bases. The germline CDR1 and CDR2 sequences are MNHEY and SMNVEV (reference sequence). The V gene lost 5 bases and the J gene lost 7 bases, with 20 bases spanning the gap. The CDR3 runs to 16 residues. CDR3 amino acids: CASSPLRTVVIEKLFF. The CDR3 DNA sequence: TGTGCCAGCAGTCCTCTCAGGACAGTGGTAATTGAAAAACTGTTTTTT.

This clone appeared a few times. The J gene is TRBJ1-5, the V gene TRBV27; 7 bases agree with TRBD1. CDR1 is MNHEY and CDR2 is SMNVEV in the germline V gene (reference sequence). J was trimmed by 4 bases and V by 3 bases; bases with no gene match: 6. The CDR3 length is 15 residues. CDR3 residues: CASSFRGGWNQPQHF. In DNA, the CDR3 is TGTGCCAGCAGTTTTAGAGGGGGCTGGAATCAGCCCCAGCATTTT.

This sequence joins TRBV19 and TRBJ1-2, with 8 bases fitting TRBD1. In germline, CDR1 is LNHDA, CDR2 SQIVND (reference sequence). Germline trimming cut 8 bases from V and 8 bases from J; bases unmatched to any gene: 7. The CDR3 loop spans 12 amino acids. The CDR3 is CASADRGVGYTF. The CDR3 nucleotides read TGTGCCAGTGCTGACAGGGGTGTGGGCTACACCTTC.

The chain carries TRBV19 and TRBJ2-2; 10 bases align to TRBD2. Trimming cost V 6 bases and J 1 base; bases outside gene matches: 8. The germline gives CDR1 LNHDA, CDR2 SQIVND (reference sequence). This CDR3 is 17 amino acids long. CDR3 coding DNA: TGTGCCAGTAGCCGCACCACTAGCGGGATGAACACCGGGGAGCTGTTTTTT. Its protein product is CASSRTTSGMNTGELFF.

V usage is TRBV3-1 (or the pseudogene TRBV3-2) and J usage is TRBJ1-2, with 12 bases identical to TRBD1. The CDR3 length is 15 residues. With V trimmed by 4 bases and J by 7 bases, 7 bases remained unmatched. Germline lookup yields CDR1 LGHDT and CDR2 YNNKEL (reference sequence). Here the CDR3 reads CASSRPGQGAGGYTF. CDR3 nucleotide sequence: TGTGCCAGCAGCCGCCCGGGACAGGGGGCGGGTGGCTACACCTTC.

The V call is TRBV5-6, the J call TRBJ2-5; a weak D match, TRBD1 (6 bases). The CDR3 contains 12 residues. Trimming cost V 3 bases and J 9 bases, with 12 bases left between them. CDR1 and CDR2 (germline): SGHDT, YYEEEE. CDR3 nucleotide sequence: TGTGCCAGCAGCTATTATAGGGGGTCCCAGTACTTC. Amino acids: CASSYYRGSQYF.

This chain connects TRBV12-3 or TRBV12-4 to TRBJ1-1, with unresolved D. Trimming took 5 bases from V and 4 from J, leaving 11 bases between them. The CDR3 covers 13 residues. The CDR3 here is CASSLRGGTEAFF. The CDR3 DNA reads as TGTGCCAGCAGTCTCCGGGGTGGCACTGAAGCTTTCTTT.

A word on this clone: One end of the junction does not line up with germline, which may come from a read error. The chain has TRBV18 and TRBJ1-2, with D unclear. There are 15 residues in the CDR3. Germline V CDR1 and CDR2: KGHSH, LQKENI. CDR3 bases: TGTGCCAGCTCACCAGACACACAGCTCAATTCTGGGCTATTATTC. Translating gives CASSPDTQLNSGLLF.

This clone was counted only a few times. This rearrangement joins TRBV2 to TRBJ1-6, with D tentatively TRBD1 (6 bases). This CDR3 has 15 residues. V lost 1 base and J lost 15, with 19 bases in between. Germline V gives CDR1 SNHLY, CDR2 FYNNEI. CDR3 loop: CASSEVTGPTFLLHF. The CDR3 DNA is TGTGCCAGCAGTGAAGTCACAGGGCCTACGTTTCTCCTCCACTTT.

The chain links TRBV5-8 to TRBJ2-1; 12 bases are shared with TRBD2. The V and J ends lost 4 bases and 7 bases, in that order; junction bases with no gene match: 9. Per the germline V gene, CDR1 is SGHTS and CDR2 is YDEGEE. The CDR3 has 16 residues. The CDR3: CASSHPRTSGMNEQFF. The CDR3 nucleotides read TGTGCCAGCAGCCATCCAAGGACTAGCGGGATGAATGAGCAGTTCTTC.

This clone was seen once. The chain couples TRBV29-1 to TRBJ2-5; 8 nucleotides align to TRBD1. The V and J ends lost 7 bases and 4 bases, in that order; junction bases with no gene match: 8. Per germline, CDR1 SQVTM and CDR2 ANQGSEA. This CDR3 has 13 amino acids. DNA for the CDR3: TGCAGCGCCCATACAGGGGGAAGAGAGACCCAGTACTTC. Residues: CSAHTGGRETQYF.